This T cell receptor beta chain was obtained from a study of T cell responses to AZD1222 COVID-19 vaccine. On the study more broadly: Pooled samples include second doses given at about 4 or 12 weeks.

Libraries were prepared by immunoSEQ multiplex PCR; TCRdb keeps only in-frame clonotypes and omits some of them. The sample contains around 120,000 clones, approximately 92% of which appear only once. Germline CDR1 reads SQVTM; CDR2 reads ANQGSEA. V was clipped by 1 base and J by 2 bases; unmatched bases: 4. This CDR3 has 14 amino acids. The input for sequencing was peripheral blood, taken on day 0 of AZD1222 vaccination. This clonotype was sampled from an adult in good health. This chain uses TRBV29-1 with TRBJ1-2; 7 bases are shared with TRBD1. CDR3 region: CSVEGQGANYGYTF. For the CDR3, the DNA is TGCAGCGTTGAAGGACAGGGAGCAAACTATGGCTACACCTTC.